This TCR beta chain was retrieved from a study of tumor-infiltrating lymphocytes in primary liver carcinoma (dated by TCRdb to 2016 to 2017). Study-wide context: Of the five patients (three men and two women, aged 30 to 69 years), four had hepatocellular carcinoma and one had combined HCC and intrahepatic cholangiocarcinoma. The five patients had tumors staged T1-T3 N0M0, with maximum diameters ranging from about 4.2 to 11 cm. For each liver tumor, the study sampled five regions along with adjacent normal tissue and blood, and applied TCRbeta repertoire sequencing, expression microarrays and whole-exome sequencing. Samples yielded roughly 3.65 to 7.13 million productive TCRbeta reads; read depth did not differ significantly between tissue types. Technical replicate repertoires showed high reproducibility, with mean shared-clone rates around 0.9 and correlation coefficients above 0.95. TCRbeta repertoire sequencing covered about 35 specimens from 5 patients: approximately 25 tumor regions, 5 adjacent noncancerous liver tissues and 5 peripheral blood samples.

Without any cell sorting, total RNA and DNA were co-extracted from 20-30 mg of bulk tissue using the AllPrep DNA/RNA mini kit. Between late 2015 and March 2016, about five patients in China with histopathologically diagnosed primary liver carcinoma had surgical resection. Chronic HBV infection was present in the patients, and the patients were treatment-naive at sampling. Pieces of fresh tumor and adjacent tissue were cut in half, with one half kept in RNAlater at -80 degrees C and the other half sent for histology. The sample holds many counts of this clonotype. Its antigen is unknown. Base qualities are not provided; no much larger clone lies one nucleotide away. What the authors observed across the whole study: The top 250 clones made up a significantly larger repertoire fraction in tumors than in blood (p = 0.039). Because only the TCR beta chain was sequenced and unpaired alpha chains were not captured, true repertoire diversity is likely underestimated. Because the samples were bulk and unsorted, CD4+ and CD8+ T cell repertoires could not be compared. Pairs of tumor regions showed greater repertoire overlap (mean around 36%) than tumor-adjacent pairs (approximately 17%) or tumor-blood pairs (approximately 15%), which is consistent with antigen-driven expansion. Only a few patients were included in the study, and the authors note that the findings should be validated in a larger study.

V is pruned by 4 bases and J by 1 base, leaving 6 bases of the junction without a gene match. The cysteine opens and the phenylalanine closes a CDR3 of 15 amino acids. Only CDR3 DNA is held: 45 bases, read in frame from base 1. CDR1 and CDR2 (SGHNT, YYREEE) derive from the germline V gene (reference sequence). Starting from approximately 500 ng total RNA, TCRbeta-specific cDNA was produced by reverse transcription with a constant-region primer and ProtoScript II reverse transcriptase. Three nested multiplex PCR rounds, following a slightly modified ARM-PCR procedure, were used to build the TCRbeta libraries. The first two PCR rounds used multiplex TRBV1-TRBV30 forward primers with a Cbeta reverse primer, each for 10 to 11 cycles. A final 25-cycle PCR with Deep VentR polymerase added sample barcodes and Illumina adapters. Before sequencing, amplicons of 200-500 bp were gel-purified using a QIAquick gel extraction kit. An Illumina HiSeq 2500 was used to sequence the TCRbeta amplicons, generating 250-bp paired-end reads. As for the authors' bioinformatics: Reads were quality-trimmed with Trimmomatic v0.33, and paired reads were merged with FLASH v1.2.11 to recover full CDR3 sequences. V, D and J germline segments were assigned to the rearranged TCRbeta sequences by MiGEC v1.2.1b. Clonotype statistics, along with Shannon-Wiener diversity indices, were calculated using VDJtools v1.0.0. To cut down on sampling bias, every analysis after diversity analysis relied on just the 250 most abundant clonotypes from each sample. TCRdb passed the public sequencing reads through fastp at Q25 and MiXCR, retaining productive beta sequences. Under each unique CDR3 protein, matching rows form one entry showing the most common genes and DNA. None of the V and J calls come from the authors' own analysis; TCRdb made them. A total of around 79,000 distinct CDR3 sequences appear in this sample, approximately 62% of them only once. The ten largest make up about 28% of the sample.

Sequencing used tumor-adjacent normal liver tissue. The receptor was isolated from a man aged 35-49 years with primary liver carcinoma and hepatitis B virus infection. The chain is made from TRBV5-4 and TRBJ2-3; 7 bases in the middle match TRBD1. The DNA reads as follows: TGTGCCAGCAGCCACCGGGACAGACGCACAGATACGCAGTATTTT. This yields the protein CASSHRDRRTDTQYF.